The entry below describes one T cell receptor (beta chain). The data stem from a study of T cell responses to AZD1222 COVID-19 vaccine. TCRdb's copy holds only in-frame clones and misses some; the assay was immunoSEQ multiplex PCR. The sample carries fewer than 120,000 clones, 70% to 90% recorded once. The CDR3 runs 14 residues. V gave up 4 bases and J gave up 5 bases; unmatched junction bases: 3. Germline-derived CDR1 and CDR2 are KGHSH and LQKENI. The sequencing used peripheral blood, collected 28 days after the second AZD1222 dose. The chain joins TRBV18 to TRBJ1-4; 8 bases map to TRBD1. The TCR originated in an adult who received the AZD1222 COVID-19 vaccine. This CDR3 is CASSLGTGNEKLFF. In DNA form, the CDR3 reads TGTGCCAGCTCACTGGGGACAGGCAATGAAAAACTGTTTTTT.